The 30 T cell receptor beta chains below come from one sample, sequenced in a study of response to subunit inactivated influenza vaccine. Each CDR3 protein gets one entry after TCRdb re-called the RT-PCR reads with MiXCR. The table lists approximately 730,000 distinct CDR3 sequences, approximately 15% of them singletons. Sample: PBMCs from blood, taken 14 to 15 days before vaccination. The receptors were gathered from a man between 50 and 59 years old who received an inactivated influenza vaccine.

This clonotype was picked up many times. The rearrangement uses TRBV5-1 and TRBJ2-3; 7 bases line up with TRBD1. This CDR3 has 14 residues. J gave up 2 bases and V 4 bases, and 4 bases lay outside the gene matches. Looked up from germline, CDR1 is SGHRS and CDR2 is YFSETQ. CDR3 in amino acids: CASSRDSSTDTQYF. CDR3 nucleotides: TGCGCCAGCAGCCGGGACAGTTCCACAGATACGCAGTATTTT.

CDR3 protein: CASSPQPGPNQPQHF. CDR3 bases: TGTGCCAGCAGCCCGCAGCCAGGCCCCAATCAGCCCCAGCATTTT. The chain uses TRBV7-2 and TRBJ1-5; D not certain. The CDR3 is 15 amino acids. From germline, CDR1 is SGHTA and CDR2 FQGNSA. V dropped 5 bases and J dropped 3 bases, with 14 bases sitting between them.

This clonotype showed up just a few times. The V and J genes are TRBV12-3 or TRBV12-4 and TRBJ1-5; possibly TRBD1 for D (6 bases). V lost 2 bases to trimming and J lost 3 bases, with 8 bases between them. This CDR3 contains 14 residues. CDR3 nucleotides: TGTGCCAGCAGTTTATCAGGGGTCAATCAGCCCCAGCATTTT. Translating it yields CASSLSGVNQPQHF.

This chain joins TRBV14 and TRBJ2-2; D may be TRBD1 or TRBD2 (5 bases each). CDR3 length: 16 residues. V was clipped by 1 base and J by 2 bases, with 11 bases between them. The germline V gene encodes CDR1 SGHDN and CDR2 FVKESK. The CDR3 nucleotides read TGTGCCAGCAGCCAAGGACCGGGGCCCAACACCGGGGAGCTGTTTTTT. Its protein is CASSQGPGPNTGELFF.

The chain carries TRBV20-1 and TRBJ2-1; 7 nucleotides line up with TRBD2. The CDR3 consists of 15 residues. V was clipped by 3 bases and J by 4 bases; unmatched bases: 9. CDR1 is DFQATT and CDR2 is SNEGSKA in the germline V gene (reference sequence). CDR3 sequence reads: CSASMTGGLYNEQFF. The CDR3 DNA follows: TGCAGTGCTAGTATGACGGGAGGCCTTTACAATGAGCAGTTCTTC.

The rearrangement uses TRBV28 and TRBJ2-7; D perhaps matches TRBD1 (5 bases). V was cut by 8 bases and J by 7 bases, with 21 bases left in between. The CDR3 has 14 amino acids. Germline V gene sequence: CDR1 MDHEN, CDR2 SYDVKM. The CDR3 coding sequence is TGTGCCAGCGGTGGGGTGAAGGGGATAGGGGAGCAGTACTTC. Translating gives CASGGVKGIGEQYF.

The sample holds a few counts of this clonotype. J is TRBJ1-2 and V is TRBV6-1, with D unclear. This CDR3 region has 13 residues. Trimming took 0 bases from V and 7 from J, leaving 9 bases between them. Germline lookup yields CDR1 MNHNS and CDR2 SASEGT. CDR3: CASSEAYRLGYTF. CDR3 nucleotide sequence: TGTGCCAGCAGTGAAGCGTATAGGCTTGGCTACACCTTC.

This chain joins TRBV20-1 and TRBJ2-3, with 10 bases identical to TRBD2. In germline, CDR1 is DFQATT, CDR2 SNEGSKA (reference sequence). J was trimmed by 2 bases and V by 6 bases; bases with no gene match: 8. The CDR3 consists of 15 residues. For the CDR3, the DNA is TGCAGTGCATCCCGACTAGCGGGCATCACAGATACGCAGTATTTT. Translated: CSASRLAGITDTQYF.

This chain uses TRBV4-3 with TRBJ2-5; either TRBD1 or TRBD2 may supply D (6 bases each). The germline V gene encodes CDR1 LGHNA and CDR2 YSLEER. The V gene lost 0 bases and the J gene lost 4 bases, with 9 bases spanning the gap. CDR3 length equals 14 residues. The DNA of the CDR3 is TGCGCCAGCAGCCAAGACGAGGGGGGAGAGACCCAGTACTTC. It yields the protein CASSQDEGGETQYF.

The sample holds a few counts of this clonotype. The chain recombines TRBV15 with TRBJ2-5, with TRBD1 matching over 7 bases. CDR3 length: 16 residues. Trimming removed 0 bases from V and 1 base from J; junction bases left unmatched: 5. CDR1 is LNHNV and CDR2 is YYDKDF in the germline V gene (reference sequence). CDR3 DNA sequence: TGTGCCACCAGCAGAGAGGGACAGACCCTCCAAGAGACCCAGTACTTC. As protein: CATSREGQTLQETQYF.

V is TRBV6-1 and J is TRBJ1-2; the match to TRBD1 covers 7 bases. V trimming: 7 bases; J trimming: 10 bases; junction bases outside the gene matches: 15. CDR1 is MNHNS, CDR2 SASEGT, per germline. This CDR3 is 14 amino acids long. Written as DNA, the CDR3 is TGTGCCAGCATCCGTGGGGCGCAGGGGGAGGACTACACCTTC. This translates into CASIRGAQGEDYTF.

The sample holds a few counts of this clonotype. This chain links TRBV28 with TRBJ2-6; 12 bases map to TRBD1. V lost 6 bases to trimming and J lost 4 bases; unmatched junction nucleotides: 7. The germline CDR1 and CDR2 sequences are MDHEN and SYDVKM. The CDR3 contains 17 residues. The CDR3 loop reads CASRLGTGGKGANVLTF. For the CDR3, the DNA is TGTGCCAGCAGGCTAGGGACAGGGGGCAAGGGGGCCAACGTCCTGACTTTC.

This clonotype was recorded at least ten times. This chain uses TRBV4-3 with TRBJ1-5; D is uncertain. Germline CDR1 is LGHNA and CDR2 is YSLEER. The CDR3 totals 14 residues. V was clipped by 4 bases and J by 2 bases, with 9 bases between them. CDR3 DNA sequence: TGCGCCAGCAGCCTCCACTTAGGCAATCAGCCCCAGCATTTT. Translation: CASSLHLGNQPQHF.

This clonotype appeared many times. The chain is built from TRBV5-1 and TRBJ2-3, with 9 bases that match TRBD2. There are 16 residues in the CDR3. V trimming: 0 bases; J trimming: 0 bases; junction bases outside the gene matches: 2. The germline V gene has CDR1 SGHRS and CDR2 YFSETQ. CDR3 coding DNA: TGCGCCAGCAGCTTGGGACTAGCGGAAAGCACAGATACGCAGTATTTT. Residues: CASSLGLAESTDTQYF.

In this sample, this clonotype turned up a few times. The chain recombines TRBV7-2 with TRBJ2-1; D is perhaps TRBD2 (6 bases). CDR3 length: 16 residues. The germline V and J ends were trimmed by 5 bases and 0 bases, with 14 bases remaining between them. Looked up from germline, CDR1 is SGHTA and CDR2 is FQGNSA. The CDR3 is CASSPTLAGSYNEQFF. The CDR3 DNA reads TGTGCCAGCAGCCCGACACTAGCAGGCTCCTACAATGAGCAGTTCTTC.

The V and J genes are TRBV12-3 or TRBV12-4 and TRBJ2-5; D unresolved. V gave up 6 bases and J gave up 4 bases, with 9 bases separating them. The CDR3 extends over 12 amino acids. CDR3 residues: CASRSPGETQYF. As DNA, the CDR3 is TGTGCCAGCAGGTCTCCGGGAGAGACCCAGTACTTC.

V gene TRBV20-1 combines with J gene TRBJ2-3; 13 bases are shared with TRBD2. CDR1 is DFQATT and CDR2 is SNEGSKA in the germline V gene (reference sequence). CDR3 length equals 14 residues. Germline trimming cut 6 bases from V and 6 bases from J; bases unmatched to any gene: 6. The CDR3 sequence is CSARTSGRGDTQYF. CDR3 coding DNA: TGCAGTGCCCGGACTAGCGGGAGAGGGGATACGCAGTATTTT.

The J gene is TRBJ2-5, the V gene TRBV5-1; D is uncertain. CDR3 length: 11 amino acids. Trimming removed 10 bases from V and 5 bases from J, with 12 bases in between. The V gene's germline CDR1 is SGHRS and CDR2 YFSETQ. CDR3 protein: CAQQLGETQYF. The DNA of the CDR3 is TGCGCCCAGCAGTTGGGGGAGACCCAGTACTTC.

This clonotype was observed a few times. The rearrangement uses TRBV15 and TRBJ2-1; the match to TRBD1 covers 8 bases. This CDR3 contains 16 residues. The junction had 8 bases not matched to a gene; V was cut back by 5 bases and J by 2 bases. Germline assignment: CDR1 LNHNV and CDR2 YYDKDF (reference sequence). The CDR3 sequence: CATSPRGQGPYNEQFF. CDR3 nucleotides: TGTGCCACCAGCCCCCGTGGACAGGGCCCCTACAATGAGCAGTTCTTC.

This clonotype was seen many times. The chain uses TRBV5-6 and TRBJ2-3; 10 nucleotides line up with TRBD2. Trimming removed 5 bases from V and 2 bases from J; junction bases left unmatched: 8. Germline CDR1 SGHDT, CDR2 YYEEEE. The CDR3 covers 16 residues. The CDR3 nucleotides are TGTGCCAGCAGTGGCCCGGGACTAGCGATCACAGATACGCAGTATTTT. This translates into CASSGPGLAITDTQYF.

This clonotype has ten or more counts. The chain couples TRBV4-3 to TRBJ2-7, with 7 bases that match TRBD1. The CDR3 runs 13 residues. The J segment lost 6 bases and the V segment lost 4 bases, leaving 6 bases of the junction unmatched. CDR1 and CDR2 from the germline V gene are LGHNA and YSLEER. DNA for the CDR3: TGCGCCAGCAGCCTTGTTAGACAGGGCGAGCAGTACTTC. Its translation is CASSLVRQGEQYF.

This clonotype has ten or more counts. This chain uses TRBV5-1 with TRBJ2-1; D remains unclear. There are 12 residues in the CDR3. The germline V gene has CDR1 SGHRS and CDR2 YFSETQ. The ends were cut back, 5 bases at V and 9 bases at J, with 12 bases in the middle. The CDR3 loop is CASSTTLAEQFF. DNA of the CDR3: TGCGCCAGCAGTACGACTCTCGCTGAGCAGTTCTTC.

This clonotype was seen more than once but under ten times. CDR3 nucleotide sequence: TGTGCCAGCAGCCTGGGACTAGCGGGGGTATCCTACAATGAGCAGTTCTTC. Protein product: CASSLGLAGVSYNEQFF. This sequence joins TRBV5-8 and TRBJ2-1; 14 positions match TRBD2. This CDR3 spans 17 amino acids. V was clipped by 4 bases and J by 1 base; unmatched bases: 4. The germline V gene encodes CDR1 SGHTS and CDR2 YDEGEE.

In this sample, this clonotype turned up many times. The chain employs TRBV12-3 or TRBV12-4 and TRBJ1-3; D not resolved. This CDR3 has 14 residues. V was trimmed by 4 bases and J by 3 bases, leaving 10 bases between them. Here the CDR3 reads CASSSTGGGNTIYF. CDR3 DNA sequence: TGTGCCAGCAGTTCGACGGGAGGTGGAAACACCATATATTTT.

The gene calls are TRBV5-1 and TRBJ1-1; TRBD1 is a possible D gene (5 bases). CDR1 is SGHRS, CDR2 YFSETQ, per germline. The length of the CDR3 is 12 residues. Trimming cost V 2 bases and J 7 bases, with 9 bases left between them. CDR3 sequence (DNA): TGCGCCAGCAGCTTCCAGGGCATTGAAGCTTTCTTT. It translates to CASSFQGIEAFF. The whole variable domain, filled in from reference TRBV5-1 and TRBJ1-1, reads KAGVTQTPRYLIKTRGQQVTLSCSPISGHRSVSWYQQTPGQGLQFLFEYFSETQRNKGNFPGRFSGRQFSNSRSEMNVSTLELGDSALYLCASSFQGIEAFFGQGTRLTVV.

The V call is TRBV2, the J call TRBJ2-1; no clear D gene. The CDR3 loop spans 12 amino acids. Germline V gene sequence: CDR1 SNHLY, CDR2 FYNNEI. The V end lost 4 bases, the J end lost 8 bases, and 9 bases lay between the germline ends. The CDR3: CASSVEVDEQFF. DNA of the CDR3: TGTGCCAGCAGTGTTGAAGTCGATGAGCAGTTCTTC.

The gene calls are TRBV7-2 and TRBJ2-1; 7 bases fit TRBD1. The CDR3 contains 17 residues. The germline CDR1 and CDR2 sequences are SGHTA and FQGNSA. J lost 10 bases, V lost 2 bases, and 17 bases had no gene match. This CDR3 is CASSLPDRARHKREQFF. The CDR3, as DNA: TGTGCCAGCAGCTTACCCGACAGGGCGCGCCATAAGCGGGAGCAGTTCTTC.

This clonotype came up many times. The V call is TRBV19, the J call TRBJ2-1; possibly TRBD1 or TRBD2 for D (5 bases each). Germline V gives CDR1 LNHDA, CDR2 SQIVND (reference sequence). CDR3 length equals 17 residues. Trimming shortened V by 6 bases and J by 8 bases, and 26 bases separated the two germline ends. The DNA for the CDR3 is TGTGCCAGTAGCCCTCTTTACTCACGGGGCCTCGGCCATGAGCAGTTCTTC. This translates into CASSPLYSRGLGHEQFF.

This clonotype has more than one count but fewer than ten. The J gene is TRBJ1-6, the V gene TRBV20-1; TRBD1 matches 8 bases. The CDR3 loop spans 15 amino acids. Looked up from germline, CDR1 is DFQATT and CDR2 is SNEGSKA (reference sequence). The V and J ends lost 5 bases and 7 bases, in that order; junction bases with no gene match: 10. The CDR3 sequence: CSALSEGQANSPLHF. CDR3 sequence (DNA): TGCAGTGCTCTTTCCGAGGGACAGGCAAATTCACCCCTCCACTTT.

This clonotype occurred a few times. The V gene is TRBV7-2, the J gene TRBJ2-1, with 7 bases that match TRBD2. J gave up 8 bases and V 7 bases, and 11 bases lay outside the gene matches. The CDR3 totals 14 residues. The germline V gene encodes CDR1 SGHTA and CDR2 FQGNSA. The CDR3 reads CASTPGLFRYEQFF. The DNA for the CDR3 is TGTGCCAGCACTCCGGGACTATTCCGTTATGAGCAGTTCTTC. Full variable domain (outside the CDR3, taken from reference TRBV7-2 and TRBJ2-1): GAGVSQSPSNKVTEKGKDVELRCDPISGHTALYWYRQSLGQGLEFLIYFQGNSAPDKSGLPSDRFSAERTGGSVSTLTIQRTQQEDSAVYLCASTPGLFRYEQFFGPGTRLTVL.